The 29 T cell receptor beta chains below were found in one sample sequenced in a study of PD-1 blockade in classical Hodgkin lymphoma. Stated time point: newly diagnosed, previously untreated cHL patient sample. Through magnetic negative selection, CD8+ T cells were separated from PBMCs that had been thawed. Generated by immunoSEQ multiplex PCR, the TCRdb table keeps only in-frame clones and is missing some. The sample holds 4,000 to 4,500 clones, approximately 80% seen once. What was sequenced was CD8+ T cells from blood. All receptors come from a human donor with classical Hodgkin lymphoma.

This chain links TRBV19 with TRBJ2-1, with 10 bases lining up with TRBD1. Germline-derived CDR1 and CDR2 are LNHDA and SQIVND (reference sequence). The CDR3 extends over 13 amino acids. V gave up 8 bases and J gave up 7 bases; unmatched junction bases: 5. For the CDR3, the DNA is TGTGCCAGTGGGGACAGGGGCGGGAATGAGCAGTTCTTC. Amino acid sequence: CASGDRGGNEQFF.

This clone came up once. The chain has TRBV28 and TRBJ1-1, with D possibly matching TRBD1 (6 bases). Per germline, CDR1 MDHEN and CDR2 SYDVKM. Deletions cut 8 bases from V and 1 base from J, with 29 bases between. The CDR3 sequence is 19 residues long. For the CDR3, the DNA is TGTGCCAGCCCACGGCGATTGGGGGGCCCTGTCGCCCGGAACACTGAAGCTTTCTTT. It specifies CASPRRLGGPVARNTEAFF.

The J gene is TRBJ2-1, the V gene TRBV5-1, with 7 bases matching TRBD1. Trimming removed 1 base from V and 5 bases from J; junction bases left unmatched: 3. The length of the CDR3 is 14 residues. Per the germline V gene, CDR1 is SGHRS and CDR2 is YFSETQ. CDR3 nucleotide sequence: TGCGCCAGCAGCTTGTACGACAGGGACAATGAGCAGTTCTTC. Translated: CASSLYDRDNEQFF.

This clone was seen only once. This rearrangement joins TRBV6-6 to TRBJ2-1, with TRBD2 matching 10 bases. There are 13 residues in the CDR3. Germline V gives CDR1 MNHNY, CDR2 SVGAGI (reference sequence). CDR3 DNA sequence: TGTGCTATAGGGACTAGCGCCTACAATGAGCAGTTCTTC. Translation: CAIGTSAYNEQFF.

This clone was counted a few times. This chain uses TRBV11-2 with TRBJ2-7; weak D call: TRBD1 (6 bases). The CDR3 is made up of 17 amino acids. Looked up from germline, CDR1 is SGHAT and CDR2 is FQNNGV. Trimming cost V 5 bases and J 3 bases, with 23 bases left between them. CDR3 residues: CASSHPSILGQYYEQYF. DNA of the CDR3: TGTGCCAGCAGCCATCCAAGTATACTAGGACAGTACTACGAGCAGTACTTC.

V usage is TRBV7-9 and J usage is TRBJ1-2; D unclear. V was clipped by 3 bases and J by 0 bases, with 5 bases between them. Germline CDR1 reads SEHNR; CDR2 reads FQNEAQ (reference sequence). The CDR3 totals 13 residues. CDR3 sequence: CASSFISNYGYTF. The CDR3 DNA sequence: TGTGCCAGCAGCTTTATATCTAACTATGGCTACACCTTC.

This clone turned up a few times. The chain has TRBV9 and TRBJ1-2; 8 bases are shared with TRBD1. Germline lookup yields CDR1 SGDLS and CDR2 YYNGEE. V lost 0 bases, J lost 2 bases, and 6 bases stayed unmatched. This CDR3 is 16 amino acids long. This CDR3 reads CASSVAKTGENYGYTF. The DNA for the CDR3 is TGTGCCAGCAGCGTAGCTAAGACAGGGGAAAACTATGGCTACACCTTC. Using reference TRBV9 and TRBJ1-2 for the parts outside the CDR3, the full variable domain is DSGVTQTPKHLITATGQRVTLRCSPRSGDLSVYWYQQSLDQGLQFLIQYYNGEERAKGNILERFSAQQFPDLHSELNLSSLELGDSALYFCASSVAKTGENYGYTFGSGTRLTVV.

The V and J genes are TRBV6-5 and TRBJ1-5, with D hard to call. The CDR3 covers 15 residues. Germline lookup yields CDR1 MNHEY and CDR2 SVGAGI. Deletions cut 5 bases from V and 3 bases from J, with 14 bases between. CDR3 DNA sequence: TGTGCCAGCAGTCCCACATGGGGTTCCAATCAGCCCCAGCATTTT. This gives the protein CASSPTWGSNQPQHF.

J is TRBJ2-1 and V is TRBV4-1; 11 nucleotides agree with TRBD2. Trimming removed 0 bases from V and 6 bases from J; junction bases left unmatched: 7. The CDR3 covers 17 residues. The V gene's germline CDR1 is MGHRA and CDR2 YSYEKL. CDR3 amino acids: CASSQDVFLAGGNEQFF. CDR3 DNA: TGCGCCAGCAGCCAAGATGTCTTTCTAGCGGGAGGCAATGAGCAGTTCTTC.

In this sample, this clone turned up a few times. This chain links TRBV2 with TRBJ2-7; no firm D call. This CDR3 region has 14 residues. The germline CDR1 and CDR2 sequences are SNHLY and FYNNEI. Trimming took 6 bases from V and 0 from J, leaving 12 bases between them. CDR3: CASRGLTSSYEQYF. The CDR3, as DNA: TGTGCCAGCAGGGGCTTAACGAGCTCCTACGAGCAGTACTTC. The variable domain in full, completed from reference TRBV2 and TRBJ2-7, reads EPEVTQTPSHQVTQMGQEVILRCVPISNHLYFYWYRQILGQKVEFLVSFYNNEISEKSEIFDDQFSVERPDGSNFTLKIRSTKLEDSAMYFCASRGLTSSYEQYFGPGTRLTVT.

The rearrangement links TRBV7-9 to TRBJ1-4; no reliable D call. Germline lookup yields CDR1 SEHNR and CDR2 FQNEAQ (reference sequence). The CDR3 has 15 residues. Trimming stripped 5 bases from V and 5 bases from J, with 15 bases between. As DNA, the CDR3 is TGTGCCAGCAGCCATAGGACGGTTTCAAATGAAAAACTGTTTTTT. It is translated as CASSHRTVSNEKLFF.

The chain recombines TRBV7-9 with TRBJ1-4; 8 bases match TRBD1. Trimming took 6 bases from V and 4 from J; bases not matched to a gene: 1. The CDR3 consists of 13 residues. CDR1 is SEHNR and CDR2 is FQNEAQ in the germline V gene (reference sequence). CDR3 nucleotides: TGTGCCAGCAGGGGACAGGATAATGAAAAACTGTTTTTT. Amino acid sequence: CASRGQDNEKLFF.

DNA for the CDR3: TGTGCCAGCAGCTTGTTCCTAGCGGGACGCCCGCAGTATTTT. This translates into CASSLFLAGRPQYF. The V and J genes are TRBV7-2 and TRBJ2-3; 9 nucleotides align to TRBD2. CDR1 is SGHTA and CDR2 is FQGNSA in the germline V gene. V dropped 3 bases and J dropped 10; count of bases not matched to a gene: 8. The length of the CDR3 is 14 residues.

This clone has more than one count but fewer than ten. This chain's CDR3 is CASSLSGGAGNTIYF. The CDR3 nucleotides read TGTGCCAGCAGCCTGTCGGGGGGTGCTGGAAACACCATATATTTT. The rearrangement links TRBV5-4 to TRBJ1-3, with D possibly being TRBD1 (5 bases). Trimming removed 4 bases at V and 2 bases at J, with 13 bases between. The germline CDR1 and CDR2 sequences are SGHNT and YYREEE (reference sequence). This CDR3 region has 15 residues.

The chain uses TRBV6-6 and TRBJ2-7; 9 nucleotides align to TRBD1. CDR3 length equals 14 residues. CDR1 MNHNY and CDR2 SVGAGI come from the germline V gene (reference sequence). With V trimmed by 6 bases and J by 5 bases, 8 bases remained unmatched. Here the CDR3 reads CASSRGQGPNEQYF. The DNA for the CDR3 is TGTGCCAGCAGCCGGGGACAGGGTCCCAACGAGCAGTACTTC.

This rearrangement joins TRBV5-4 to TRBJ2-7; 14 nucleotides align to TRBD2. V was clipped by 0 bases and J by 3 bases; unmatched bases: 8. CDR3 length: 18 residues. Germline values: CDR1 SGHNT, CDR2 YYREEE (reference sequence). CDR3 in DNA: TGTGCCAGCAGCTTGGGAGGGACTAGCGGGAGAGGAGACTACGAGCAGTACTTC. It encodes CASSLGGTSGRGDYEQYF.

This clone occurred once. This chain joins TRBV6-5 and TRBJ2-7, with 9 bases matching TRBD2. The V gene's germline CDR1 is MNHEY and CDR2 SVGAGI. The CDR3 has 15 residues. V lost 0 bases, J lost 0 bases, and 0 bases stayed unmatched. Here the CDR3 DNA reads TGTGCCAGCAGTTACTCTAGCGGGGGCTCCTACGAGCAGTACTTC. This sequence encodes CASSYSSGGSYEQYF.

This chain uses TRBV11-2 with TRBJ1-2, with 8 bases fitting TRBD1. With V trimmed by 6 bases and J by 4 bases, 13 bases remained unmatched. Germline values: CDR1 SGHAT, CDR2 FQNNGV. This CDR3 region has 16 residues. Here the CDR3 DNA reads TGTGCCAGCAGGCCCGGGACAGGAACGTCCACCTATGGCTACACCTTC. It yields the protein CASRPGTGTSTYGYTF.

V is TRBV28 and J is TRBJ2-7; possibly TRBD1 for D (5 bases). The CDR3 spans 14 residues. Per germline, CDR1 MDHEN and CDR2 SYDVKM. V dropped 6 bases and J dropped 1 base, with 13 bases sitting between them. CDR3: CASRPTGSSYEQYF. The CDR3 DNA reads TGTGCCAGCAGACCCACAGGATCGTCCTACGAGCAGTACTTC. The entire variable domain, with the rest obtained from reference TRBV28 and TRBJ2-7, is as follows: DVKVTQSSRYLVKRTGEKVFLECVQDMDHENMFWYRQDPGLGLRLIYFSYDVKMKEKGDIPEGYSVSREKKERFSLILESASTNQTSMYLCASRPTGSSYEQYFGPGTRLTVT.

The gene calls are TRBV25-1 and TRBJ2-3, with 8 bases identical to TRBD1. The J segment lost 2 bases and the V segment lost 6 bases, leaving 4 bases of the junction unmatched. The germline CDR1 and CDR2 sequences are MGHDK and SYGVNS. CDR3 size: 14 residues. The CDR3 nucleotides are TGTGCCAGCAGCCAACAGGGGGTCACAGATACGCAGTATTTT. Protein: CASSQQGVTDTQYF.

This clone is classed as large. CDR3 amino acids: CASSPTGGTGNTIYF. CDR3 in DNA: TGTGCCAGCAGTCCGACAGGGGGCACTGGAAACACCATATATTTT. The chain is built from TRBV28 and TRBJ1-3; 10 nucleotides agree with TRBD1. Trimming cost V 5 bases and J 2 bases; bases outside gene matches: 3. Looked up from germline, CDR1 is MDHEN and CDR2 is SYDVKM. The CDR3 totals 15 residues. The variable domain in full, completed from reference TRBV28 and TRBJ1-3, reads DVKVTQSSRYLVKRTGEKVFLECVQDMDHENMFWYRQDPGLGLRLIYFSYDVKMKEKGDIPEGYSVSREKKERFSLILESASTNQTSMYLCASSPTGGTGNTIYFGEGSWLTVV.

This sequence joins TRBV18 and TRBJ2-7, with D maybe TRBD2 (5 bases). Germline lookup yields CDR1 KGHSH and CDR2 LQKENI. The CDR3 spans 12 residues. V was clipped by 3 bases and J by 2 bases, with 5 bases between them. CDR3 protein: CASSPGTYEQYF. CDR3 nucleotides: TGTGCCAGCTCACCCGGGACCTACGAGCAGTACTTC.

This chain links TRBV5-6 with TRBJ2-7; TRBD1 aligns across 9 bases. J lost 5 bases, V lost 0 bases, and 6 bases had no gene match. Germline V gene lookup returns CDR1 SGHDT and CDR2 YYEEEE. This CDR3 comprises 15 residues. The CDR3 bases are TGTGCCAGCAGCTTGGCCGGACAGGGGTTCCACGAGCAGTACTTC. It codes for CASSLAGQGFHEQYF.

J is TRBJ2-1 and V is TRBV28; maybe TRBD1 (6 bases). Trimming shortened V by 5 bases and J by 2 bases, and 13 bases separated the two germline ends. The CDR3 is made up of 15 amino acids. Germline V CDR1 and CDR2: MDHEN, SYDVKM. The CDR3: CASSPRGGPYNEQFF. Here the CDR3 DNA reads TGTGCCAGCAGTCCCAGGGGTGGGCCCTACAATGAGCAGTTCTTC. The whole variable domain, remainder taken from reference TRBV28 and TRBJ2-1, is DVKVTQSSRYLVKRTGEKVFLECVQDMDHENMFWYRQDPGLGLRLIYFSYDVKMKEKGDIPEGYSVSREKKERFSLILESASTNQTSMYLCASSPRGGPYNEQFFGPGTRLTVL.

The V call is TRBV9, the J call TRBJ2-1, with D perhaps matching TRBD2 (5 bases). V was trimmed by 3 bases and J by 13 bases, leaving 14 bases between them. CDR3 length: 12 residues. The V gene's germline CDR1 is SGDLS and CDR2 YYNGEE. CDR3 region: CASSAGWEHQFF. For the CDR3, the DNA is TGTGCCAGCAGCGCGGGATGGGAGCACCAGTTCTTC. Filled out from reference TRBV9 and TRBJ2-1, the complete variable domain reads DSGVTQTPKHLITATGQRVTLRCSPRSGDLSVYWYQQSLDQGLQFLIQYYNGEERAKGNILERFSAQQFPDLHSELNLSSLELGDSALYFCASSAGWEHQFFGPGTRLTVL.

The genes are TRBV27 and TRBJ2-7; 7 bases fit TRBD1. The trim removed 2 bases at V and 1 base at J, leaving 5 bases unmatched. CDR3 length: 15 residues. The germline V gene has CDR1 MNHEY and CDR2 SMNVEV (reference sequence). The CDR3: CASSLTRGWSYEQYF. The DNA of the CDR3 is TGTGCCAGCAGTTTAACCAGGGGGTGGTCCTACGAGCAGTACTTC.

DNA of the CDR3: TGTGCCAGTAGTGGGCTAGCGGTCGACAATGAGCAGTTCTTC. Its protein is CASSGLAVDNEQFF. The chain couples TRBV19 to TRBJ2-1, with 7 positions matching TRBD2. V lost 5 bases, J lost 5 bases, and 6 bases stayed unmatched. Germline V CDR1 and CDR2: LNHDA, SQIVND (reference sequence). The CDR3 has 14 residues.

The rearrangement links TRBV27 to TRBJ2-1; D ambiguous. In germline, CDR1 is MNHEY, CDR2 SMNVEV (reference sequence). V was trimmed by 2 bases and J by 10 bases, leaving 9 bases between them. This CDR3 has 12 amino acids. The CDR3: CASSLGQGEQFF. CDR3 coding DNA: TGTGCCAGCAGTTTAGGTCAAGGGGAGCAGTTCTTC.

V usage is TRBV2 and J usage is TRBJ1-3; unclear D gene. The germline V gene encodes CDR1 SNHLY and CDR2 FYNNEI. This CDR3 comprises 12 residues. The V end was cut by 4 bases, the J end by 1 base, with 2 bases between. CDR3 sequence (DNA): TGTGCCAGCAGTGTGTCTGGAAACACCATATATTTT. Encoded protein: CASSVSGNTIYF. The variable domain in full, completed from reference TRBV2 and TRBJ1-3, reads EPEVTQTPSHQVTQMGQEVILRCVPISNHLYFYWYRQILGQKVEFLVSFYNNEISEKSEIFDDQFSVERPDGSNFTLKIRSTKLEDSAMYFCASSVSGNTIYFGEGSWLTVV.